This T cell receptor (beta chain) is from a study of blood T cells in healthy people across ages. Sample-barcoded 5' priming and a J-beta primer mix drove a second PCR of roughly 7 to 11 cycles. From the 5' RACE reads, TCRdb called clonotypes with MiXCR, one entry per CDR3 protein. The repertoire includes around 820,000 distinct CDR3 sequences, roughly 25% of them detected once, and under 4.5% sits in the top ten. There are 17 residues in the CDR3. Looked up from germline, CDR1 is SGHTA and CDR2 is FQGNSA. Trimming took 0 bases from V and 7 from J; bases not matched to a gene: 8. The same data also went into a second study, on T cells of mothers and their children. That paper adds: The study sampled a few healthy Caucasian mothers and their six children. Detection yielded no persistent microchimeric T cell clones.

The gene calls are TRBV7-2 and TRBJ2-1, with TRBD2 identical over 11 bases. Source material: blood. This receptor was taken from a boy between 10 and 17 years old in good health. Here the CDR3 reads CASSLAVSTSGDNEQFF. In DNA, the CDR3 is TGTGCCAGCAGCTTAGCGGTCTCGACTAGCGGGGATAATGAGCAGTTCTTC.